This TCR beta chain was recorded in a study of PD-1 blockade in mismatch repair-deficient tumors. This clone has just a few counts. All patients were mismatch repair deficient, assessed by either PCR or immunohistochemistry. Germline V gene sequence: CDR1 LNHDA, CDR2 SQIVND (reference sequence). This CDR3 is 11 amino acids long. Trimming removed 8 bases from V and 2 bases from J, with 7 bases in between. Clones were sequenced by immunoSEQ multiplex PCR, and TCRdb holds only the in-frame ones, with some missing. The table lists some 130,000 clones, 85% to 90% of them singletons, with 10% to 15% in the top ten.

The sequencing used peripheral blood, collected 70 to 72 weeks after starting pembrolizumab. The clonotype was recovered from an adult with mismatch repair-deficient cancer. The rearrangement links TRBV19 to TRBJ2-7, with D perhaps matching TRBD1 or TRBD2 (5 bases each). The CDR3 region has the DNA TGTGCCAGTGGGGACGCCTACGAGCAGTACTTC. Residues: CASGDAYEQYF.